This T cell receptor (beta chain) was obtained from a study of T cell changes during pregnancy in multiple sclerosis (dated by TCRdb to about 2019). With regard to the full study: Changes in the T cell repertoire over the course of pregnancy were examined in this study in women with multiple sclerosis.

Libraries were prepared through the immunoSEQ multiplex PCR assay. TCRdb carries this immuneACCESS record with in-frame sequences only. Its versions omit some clonotypes, under half of them owing to an unresolved V gene in the studies checked, with the rest unexplained. Counted in this sample were over 50,000 clones; roughly 89% of them appeared once. The leading ten clones occupy roughly 1.5% of the sample. In its sample, this clone was seen once. Its antigen remains unidentified. Within one base of it there is no much larger clone, and no base qualities were kept. Sequences SEHNR (CDR1) and FQNEAQ (CDR2) are obtained from the germline V gene (reference sequence). The CDR3, cysteine through phenylalanine, is 15 amino acids long. This entry keeps only the CDR3 DNA: 45 bases, framed from base 1. At the junction V is shortened by 5 bases and J by 2 bases; bases outside the gene matches: 5.

The sample was peripheral blood, taken in the third trimester of pregnancy. The chain links TRBV7-9 with TRBJ2-3; TRBD1 fits 9 bases in the junction. This clonotype was obtained from a female donor in good health, enrolled as a control in a pregnancy study. The nucleotide sequence is given as TGTGCCAGCAGCCCGGGACAGGGAGTCACAGATACGCAGTATTTT. The encoded protein is CASSPGQGVTDTQYF. Where the CDR3 stops, the reference TRBV7-9 and TRBJ2-3 genes take over; the full variable domain is DTGVSQNPRHKITKRGQNVTFRCDPISEHNRLYWYRQTLGQGPEFLTYFQNEAQLEKSRLLSDRFSAERPKGSFSTLEIQRTEQGDSAMYLCASSPGQGVTDTQYFGPGTRLTVL.